This T cell receptor beta chain was profiled in a study of blood T cell repertoires in COVID-19. The table came from immunoSEQ multiplex PCR; TCRdb's copy has only in-frame clones and leaves some out. This table has 240,000 or so clones, about nine tenths appearing once. The CDR3 consists of 13 residues. The germline V gene encodes CDR1 SGHRS and CDR2 YFSETQ. Trimming shortened V by 2 bases and J by 7 bases, and 12 bases separated the two germline ends. The sequenced material came from peripheral blood. This sequence originates from a man in his fifties or sixties who had recovered from COVID-19. V is TRBV5-1 and J is TRBJ1-1; possible D gene TRBD1, 5 bases. The CDR3 loop is CASSFGGEGEAFF. The CDR3 DNA is TGCGCCAGCAGCTTTGGGGGGGAAGGTGAAGCTTTCTTT.